This TCR beta chain was identified in a study of early T cells in non-severe SARS-CoV-2 infection. Study details: Chains stayed unpaired after sequencing of bulk RNA from unsorted whole blood.

The CDR3 is 11 residues long. V was cut by 2 bases and J by 5 bases, with 5 bases left in between. Looked up from germline, CDR1 is SGHDT and CDR2 is YYEEEE. Attachment of unique molecular identifiers to individual cDNA molecules was performed. Each CDR3 protein gets one entry after TCRdb re-called the 5' RACE reads with MiXCR. The table shows about 56,000 distinct CDR3 sequences, with roughly 16% occurring only once. The study's findings and limits: VDJdb matching favored anti-spike CD8 responses, missing private and CD4 specificities.

To note about this clonotype: The antigen is unknown.

The starting material was whole blood, obtained at baseline. The chain recombines TRBV5-6 with TRBJ2-7; unclear D gene. The receptor's source is an adult who was a healthcare worker with PCR-confirmed SARS-CoV-2 infection or an uninfected control (not recorded which). This CDR3 reads CASSFQDEQYF. The CDR3 bases are TGTGCCAGCAGCTTCCAGGACGAGCAGTACTTC.